This T cell receptor (beta chain) was retrieved from a study of Graves' ophthalmopathy and Graves' hyperthyroidism. For the study at large: Researchers classed hyperthyroidism as stable given no ophthalmopathy within 18 months of follow-up.

This CDR3 comprises 13 residues. Germline V gene sequence: CDR1 MRHNA, CDR2 SNTAGT. The ends were cut back, 7 bases at V and 4 bases at J, with 13 bases in the middle. Using RNA transcripts, the TCR beta CDR3 regions were amplified. Second-round multiplex PCR followed a first-round RT-PCR using HTBI primers. TCRdb re-called the multiplex PCR reads with MiXCR, one entry per CDR3 protein. This sample has more than 1,000,000 distinct CDR3 sequences, with 35% to 45% found just once. Study-level findings and limits: Stable hyperthyroidism and ophthalmopathy were told apart by a 13-signature model, which achieved around 88% sensitivity and just over 80% specificity. For predicting ophthalmopathy progression, the model had more than 60% sensitivity and 72.22% specificity.

Comment on this clonotype: The antigen remains undetermined.

The sequenced sample was peripheral blood or thyroid tissue (not recorded which). The clonotype was recovered from an adult man with Graves' hyperthyroidism. The chain employs TRBV6-4 and TRBJ1-2, with D unclear. The DNA of the CDR3 is TGTGCCAGCATCGCCTTGATCGGCTATGGCTACACCTTC. Translation gives CASIALIGYGYTF.